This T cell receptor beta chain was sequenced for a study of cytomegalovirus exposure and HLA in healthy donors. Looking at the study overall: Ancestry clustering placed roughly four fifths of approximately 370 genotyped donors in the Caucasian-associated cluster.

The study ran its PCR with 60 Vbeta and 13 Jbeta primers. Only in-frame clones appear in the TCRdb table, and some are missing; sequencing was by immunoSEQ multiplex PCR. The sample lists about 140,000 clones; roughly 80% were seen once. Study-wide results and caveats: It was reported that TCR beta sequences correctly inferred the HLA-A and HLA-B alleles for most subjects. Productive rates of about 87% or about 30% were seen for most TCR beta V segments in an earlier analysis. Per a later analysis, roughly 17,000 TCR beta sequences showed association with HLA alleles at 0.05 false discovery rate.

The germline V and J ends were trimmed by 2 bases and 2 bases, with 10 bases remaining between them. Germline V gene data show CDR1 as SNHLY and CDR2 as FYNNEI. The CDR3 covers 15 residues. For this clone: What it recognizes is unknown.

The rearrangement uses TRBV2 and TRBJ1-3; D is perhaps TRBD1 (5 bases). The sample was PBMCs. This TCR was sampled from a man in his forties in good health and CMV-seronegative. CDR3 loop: CASSEIRAPGNTIYF. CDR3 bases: TGTGCCAGCAGTGAAATCAGGGCCCCTGGAAACACCATATATTTT.